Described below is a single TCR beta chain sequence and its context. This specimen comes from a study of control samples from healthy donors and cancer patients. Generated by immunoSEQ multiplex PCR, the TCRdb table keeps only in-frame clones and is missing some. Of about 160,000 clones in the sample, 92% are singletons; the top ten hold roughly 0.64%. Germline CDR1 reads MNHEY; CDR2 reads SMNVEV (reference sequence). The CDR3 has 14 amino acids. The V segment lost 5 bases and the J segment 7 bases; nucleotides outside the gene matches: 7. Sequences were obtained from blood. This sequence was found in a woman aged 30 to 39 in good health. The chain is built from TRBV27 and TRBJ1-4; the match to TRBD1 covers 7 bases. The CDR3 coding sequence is TGTGCCAGCAGTCGAGACAGGGCGAGTGAAAAACTGTTTTTT. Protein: CASSRDRASEKLFF.